This passage covers 14 T cell receptor beta chains from one sample sequenced in a study of cytomegalovirus exposure and HLA in healthy donors. In the PCR, 60 Vbeta and 13 Jbeta primers were used. Using immunoSEQ multiplex PCR, the repertoire was profiled, and TCRdb retains in-frame clones only, with some absent. The sample yields some 120,000 clones, 75% to 90% seen once. The sequenced sample consisted of PBMCs. These receptors all stem from a man between 18 and 29 years old in good health and CMV-seropositive.

Only one count was recorded for this clone. V gene TRBV7-7 combines with J gene TRBJ2-1; the match to TRBD2 covers 9 bases. This CDR3 comprises 13 residues. The junction had 6 bases not matched to a gene; V was cut back by 5 bases and J by 10 bases. The V gene's germline CDR1 is SSHAT and CDR2 FNYEAQ (reference sequence). The CDR3 sequence: CASSRSGGEEQFF. The DNA for the CDR3 is TGTGCCAGCAGCCGTAGCGGGGGTGAGGAGCAGTTCTTC.

This clone was seen once. V is TRBV7-2 and J is TRBJ1-6; a possible D gene is TRBD1 (5 bases). The CDR3 runs to 16 residues. CDR1 is SGHTA, CDR2 FQGNSA, per germline. The V and J ends lost 5 bases and 0 bases respectively, with 11 bases between them. This CDR3 is CASSGTTSSYNSPLHF. The DNA for the CDR3 is TGTGCCAGCAGCGGGACTACGAGCTCCTATAATTCACCCCTCCACTTT.

This chain connects TRBV5-6 to TRBJ2-7, with TRBD1 matching over 9 bases. Trimming removed 5 bases from V and 3 bases from J; junction bases left unmatched: 3. The CDR3 covers 13 residues. Germline V gene lookup returns CDR1 SGHDT and CDR2 YYEEEE. The CDR3 here is CASSGQGSYEQYF. The DNA of the CDR3 is TGTGCCAGCAGTGGACAGGGGAGCTACGAGCAGTACTTC.

The V and J genes are TRBV5-4 and TRBJ2-1; 12 bases fit TRBD2. The CDR3 extends over 18 amino acids. Germline CDR1 and CDR2: SGHNT and YYREEE (reference sequence). The trim removed 5 bases at V and 1 base at J, leaving 10 bases unmatched. In DNA, the CDR3 is TGTGCCAGCAGTCATGACCCTAGCGGGGGGGTTTCCTACAATGAGCAGTTCTTC. This gives the protein CASSHDPSGGVSYNEQFF.

This chain links TRBV27 with TRBJ2-2; D is perhaps TRBD1 (5 bases). The CDR3 runs 16 residues. Germline CDR1 reads MNHEY; CDR2 reads SMNVEV (reference sequence). The ends were cut back, 2 bases at V and 4 bases at J, with 14 bases in the middle. The CDR3, as DNA: TGTGCCAGCAGTTTAGGTGGAAGGGGTCCCACCGGGGAGCTGTTTTTT. This sequence encodes CASSLGGRGPTGELFF.

This clone was seen a few times. This chain connects TRBV7-2 to TRBJ1-3; D possibly corresponds to TRBD1 (5 bases). CDR3 length: 15 amino acids. Germline V lookup: CDR1 SGHTA, CDR2 FQGNSA. V lost 5 bases to trimming and J lost 4 bases, with 15 bases between them. The CDR3 sequence is CASSRSGETGNTIYF. The CDR3 coding sequence is TGTGCCAGCAGCCGATCGGGGGAGACAGGAAACACCATATATTTT.

V usage is TRBV19 and J usage is TRBJ2-6; D ambiguous. CDR3 length: 15 amino acids. With 0 bases removed from V and 4 bases from J, the gap between germline ends came to 7 bases. The germline gives CDR1 LNHDA, CDR2 SQIVND (reference sequence). Written as DNA, the CDR3 is TGTGCCAGTAGTATAGATACGGTGGGGGCCAACGTCCTGACTTTC. It specifies CASSIDTVGANVLTF.

The chain couples TRBV6-5 to TRBJ2-7; perhaps TRBD1 as D (6 bases). V was clipped by 4 bases and J by 3 bases, with 13 bases between them. This CDR3 region has 14 residues. In germline, CDR1 is MNHEY, CDR2 SVGAGI. The CDR3 protein is CASSFGQPDYEQYF. The CDR3 bases are TGTGCCAGCAGTTTCGGACAGCCCGACTACGAGCAGTACTTC.

V usage is TRBV6-1 and J usage is TRBJ2-3; 11 positions agree with TRBD2. Per germline, CDR1 MNHNS and CDR2 SASEGT. This CDR3 region has 14 residues. Trimming cost V 5 bases and J 9 bases; bases outside gene matches: 7. CDR3 loop: CASSISGGAGTQYF. CDR3 coding DNA: TGTGCCAGCAGTATTAGCGGGGGGGCCGGGACGCAGTATTTT.

The chain joins TRBV5-5 to TRBJ1-5, with 7 bases lining up with TRBD1. V shed 2 bases and J 2 bases; nucleotides not matched to a gene: 7. Germline CDR1 and CDR2: SGHKS and YYEKEE (reference sequence). This CDR3 region has 16 residues. In DNA, the CDR3 is TGTGCCAGCAGCTTCTCAGGGGGTGTGGGCAATCAGCCCCAGCATTTT. Amino acids: CASSFSGGVGNQPQHF.

J is TRBJ2-1 and V is TRBV10-2; TRBD2 matches at 11 bases. The V gene's germline CDR1 is WSHSY and CDR2 SAAADI. V lost 4 bases, J lost 9 bases, and 11 bases stayed unmatched. CDR3 length: 16 residues. CDR3 sequence: CASSASSGGPGGEQFF. In DNA, the CDR3 is TGCGCCAGCAGTGCATCTAGCGGGGGGCCTGGCGGTGAGCAGTTCTTC.

The chain links TRBV5-6 to TRBJ2-7; D is uncertain. Trimming cost V 3 bases and J 4 bases, with 11 bases left between them. Germline CDR1 SGHDT, CDR2 YYEEEE. The CDR3 totals 13 residues. CDR3: CASSSGSPYEQYF. The CDR3 DNA is TGTGCCAGCAGCTCAGGCTCCCCGTACGAGCAGTACTTC.

V gene TRBV9 combines with J gene TRBJ1-1; D perhaps matches TRBD1 (6 bases). There are 16 residues in the CDR3. Germline V lookup: CDR1 SGDLS, CDR2 YYNGEE. V dropped 0 bases and J dropped 1 base, with 13 bases sitting between them. The CDR3, as DNA: TGTGCCAGCAGCGTAGTCAGGGGCGGAGGGAACACTGAAGCTTTCTTT. The encoded protein is CASSVVRGGGNTEAFF.

This chain connects TRBV10-3 to TRBJ2-3; maybe TRBD2 (5 bases). The germline V gene encodes CDR1 ENHRY and CDR2 SYGVKD. V was pared by 4 bases and J by 1 base, with 9 bases between. This CDR3 is 14 amino acids long. The CDR3 DNA follows: TGTGCCATCAGTGTACTAGAGGGCACAGATACGCAGTATTTT. Amino acid sequence: CAISVLEGTDTQYF.